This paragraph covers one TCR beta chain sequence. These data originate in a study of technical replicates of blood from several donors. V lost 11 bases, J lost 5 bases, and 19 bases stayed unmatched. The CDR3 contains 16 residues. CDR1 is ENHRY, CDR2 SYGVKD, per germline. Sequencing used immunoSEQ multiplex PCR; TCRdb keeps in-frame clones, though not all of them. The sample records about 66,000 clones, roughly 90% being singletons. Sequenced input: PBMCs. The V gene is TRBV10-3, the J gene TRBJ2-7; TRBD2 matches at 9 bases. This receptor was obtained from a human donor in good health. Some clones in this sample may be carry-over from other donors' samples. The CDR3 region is CASNGGLGAGGDEQYF. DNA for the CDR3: TGTGCCTCGAACGGGGGATTGGGAGCGGGGGGAGACGAGCAGTACTTC.